This is a list of T cell receptor beta chains from one sample in a study of T cells in Graves' hyperthyroidism and ophthalmopathy. TCRdb recomputed calls from the multiplex PCR reads with MiXCR, one row per CDR3 protein. The repertoire holds approximately 690,000 distinct CDR3 sequences, 20% to 25% seen once, with 34% in the top ten. The sample taken for sequencing was blood. These receptor sequences come from a man aged 30-40 years with Graves' ophthalmopathy. Each CDR3 is given with its conserved first and last residue. The D gene is left open where the match is weak. Rows give clone size only sometimes, using once, few, many, or a class for an expanded clone.

V gene	J gene	D gene	clone size	CDR3 protein	CDR3 DNA
TRBV11-1	TRBJ2-1	TRBD2	many	CASRKSGSSYNEQFF	TGTGCCAGCAGAAAGAGCGGGAGCTCCTACAATGAGCAGTTCTTC
TRBV20-1	TRBJ2-1	NA	NA	CSADSHNEQFF	TGCAGTGCGGATTCCCACAATGAGCAGTTCTTC
TRBV7-8	TRBJ2-1	TRBD2	NA	CASSQLLAGELSEQFF	TGTGCCAGCAGCCAACTTCTAGCGGGAGAGTTAAGTGAGCAGTTCTTC
TRBV28	TRBJ2-7	TRBD2	many	CASSPHREAAYEQYF	TGTGCCAGCAGTCCCCACCGGGAGGCCGCCTACGAGCAGTACTTC
TRBV7-9	TRBJ1-4	NA	NA	CASSLFGPGSEKLFF	TGTGCCAGCAGCTTATTCGGTCCGGGGAGTGAAAAACTGTTTTTT
TRBV27	TRBJ2-7	TRBD1	NA	CASSFVQGAGEQYF	TGTGCCAGCAGTTTCGTTCAGGGGGCCGGCGAGCAGTACTTC
TRBV12-3/TRBV12-4	TRBJ2-7	TRBD2	NA	CASKMGLATPDEQYF	TGTGCCAGCAAGATGGGACTAGCGACCCCGGACGAGCAGTACTTC
TRBV29-1	TRBJ2-5	NA	NA	CSVADREGETQYF	TGCAGCGTTGCGGACAGGGAGGGAGAGACCCAGTACTTC
TRBV9	TRBJ1-2	TRBD1	once	CASTRTGGIYGYTF	TGTGCCAGCACCAGGACAGGGGGCATCTATGGCTACACCTTC
TRBV6-1	TRBJ2-7	NA	few	CASSEHRDGYSYEQYF	TGTGCCAGCAGTGAACACCGGGACGGGTACTCCTACGAGCAGTACTTC
TRBV28	TRBJ2-7	TRBD2	few	CASRSTPGGEQYF	TGTGCCAGCAGGAGTACACCCGGGGGGGAGCAGTACTTC
TRBV4-3	TRBJ1-3	NA	few	CASSQGTATGNTIYF	TGCGCCAGCAGCCAAGGGACAGCCACTGGAAACACCATATATTTT
TRBV15	TRBJ1-2	NA	many	CATSFSRAGINGYTF	TGTGCCACCAGCTTTTCAAGGGCAGGGATCAATGGCTACACCTTC
TRBV7-9	TRBJ2-5	TRBD2	NA	CASSFGAGGGQETQYF	TGTGCCAGCAGCTTTGGAGCGGGAGGGGGGCAAGAGACCCAGTACTTC
TRBV5-1	TRBJ1-1	TRBD1	many	CASSLDPAGTGLAEAFF	TGCGCCAGCAGCTTGGACCCGGCAGGGACAGGGCTCGCTGAAGCTTTCTTT
TRBV7-6	TRBJ2-5	TRBD1	many	CASSRLQGQGETQYF	TGTGCCAGCAGCCGATTACAGGGGCAAGGGGAGACCCAGTACTTC
TRBV6-6	TRBJ2-3	NA	NA	CASSYVDQTDTQYF	TGTGCCAGCAGTTACGTCGATCAAACAGATACGCAGTATTTT
TRBV20-1	TRBJ2-3	NA	few	CSGPGRGLDTQYF	TGCAGTGGACCGGGCCGTGGACTAGATACGCAGTATTTT
TRBV29-1	TRBJ2-3	TRBD2	NA	CSVQAGVNTQYF	TGCAGCGTTCAAGCGGGAGTAAATACGCAGTATTTT
TRBV20-1	TRBJ2-3	TRBD2	few	CSAPKRGLTDTQYF	TGCAGTGCCCCAAAGCGGGGACTCACAGATACGCAGTATTTT
TRBV6-1	TRBJ2-2	NA	many	CASSPSGRTGELFF	TGTGCCAGCAGCCCCTCAGGTCGGACCGGGGAGCTGTTTTTT
TRBV12-3/TRBV12-4	TRBJ2-5	NA	few	CASSPGLETQYF	TGTGCCAGCAGCCCAGGCTTGGAGACCCAGTACTTC
TRBV28	TRBJ1-2	NA	many	CASSDHRAGGYTF	TGTGCCAGCAGCGACCACCGGGCCGGCGGCTACACCTTC
TRBV4-2	TRBJ1-2	TRBD1	NA	CASSQLYSRTGPNYGYTF	TGTGCCAGCAGCCAACTTTACTCCCGGACAGGTCCTAACTATGGCTACACCTTC
TRBV6-6	TRBJ1-5	NA	few	CASSYSTNQPQHF	TGTGCCAGCAGTTACTCTACTAATCAGCCCCAGCATTTT
TRBV27	TRBJ1-1	TRBD1	many	CASSATGGANTEAFF	TGTGCCAGCAGTGCCACAGGGGGCGCGAACACTGAAGCTTTCTTT
TRBV19	TRBJ2-6	NA	few	CASSSIRSGANVLTF	TGTGCCAGCTCTTCTATCCGCTCTGGGGCCAACGTCCTGACTTTC
TRBV16	TRBJ1-4	NA	NA	CASSRRPTNEKLFF	TGTGCCAGCAGCCGAAGGCCAACTAATGAAAAACTGTTTTTT
TRBV12-3/TRBV12-4	TRBJ2-7	TRBD2	many	CASSLLAGVGLEQYF	TGTGCCAGCAGTCTTCTAGCGGGAGTCGGCCTCGAGCAGTACTTC
TRBV20-1	TRBJ2-3	TRBD2	NA	CSISGSPDTQYF	TGCAGTATTAGCGGGAGCCCAGATACGCAGTATTTT
TRBV6-1	TRBJ1-5	TRBD1	NA	CASRARGAGSNQPQHF	TGTGCCAGCAGAGCCAGGGGGGCCGGGAGCAATCAGCCCCAGCATTTT
TRBV20-1	TRBJ1-5	TRBD1	NA	CSARGRQGAPEPQHF	TGCAGTGCTAGGGGTCGGCAGGGGGCCCCTGAGCCCCAGCATTTT
TRBV3-1	TRBJ2-2	NA	many	CASSHGTGELFF	TGTGCCAGCAGCCACGGGACCGGGGAGCTGTTTTTT
TRBV14	TRBJ2-7	NA	NA	CASSQPSWQGGEQYF	TGTGCCAGCAGCCAACCTTCGTGGCAGGGAGGCGAGCAGTACTTC
TRBV12-3/TRBV12-4	TRBJ1-4	NA	NA	CASSPEGRTNEKLFF	TGTGCCAGCAGCCCGGAGGGTAGGACTAATGAAAAACTGTTTTTT
TRBV5-1	TRBJ1-1	NA	NA	CASSSEIRGSFTEAFF	TGCGCCAGCAGCTCCGAAATCAGGGGTTCATTCACTGAAGCTTTCTTT
TRBV15	TRBJ2-2	NA	NA	CATSREVGLDRGELFF	TGTGCCACCAGCAGAGAGGTGGGGCTAGATAGGGGGGAGCTGTTTTTT
TRBV20-1	TRBJ2-1	NA	few	CSANSASYNEQFF	TGCAGTGCTAATAGCGCATCCTACAATGAGCAGTTCTTC
TRBV20-1	TRBJ2-4	NA	many	CSAPPGGIQYF	TGCAGTGCCCCGCCAGGCGGCATTCAGTACTTC